What follows is one T cell receptor (beta chain) and its context. Its antigen is still unknown. The data were produced by immunoSEQ multiplex PCR, yet TCRdb's version contains in-frame clones alone and is incomplete. The sample includes tens of thousands of clones, around 90% of them seen just once. This sample was taken from a study of early stage breast cancer tumors. Losses at the gene ends were 4 bases for V and 7 bases for J; bases not matched to a gene: 2. CDR1 and CDR2 from the germline V gene are SGHTA and FQGNSA. The CDR3 spans 12 residues. Findings and limits, study-wide: Tumors had roughly 2.3-fold higher T cell density and higher clonality than adjacent normal breast tissue. Blood repertoires resembled normal breast more than tumor. Chain pairing and CD4, CD8 or FOXP3 expression were not captured.

The TCR comes from a person between 65 and 79 years old with breast cancer. J is TRBJ2-3 and V is TRBV7-2; TRBD2 agrees at 7 bases. Sequencing used blood. CDR3 in DNA: TGTGCCAGCAGCTCTAGCGGATATACGCAGTATTTT. Residues: CASSSSGYTQYF. Together with reference TRBV7-2 and TRBJ2-3, the CDR3 gives the full variable domain: GAGVSQSPSNKVTEKGKDVELRCDPISGHTALYWYRQSLGQGLEFLIYFQGNSAPDKSGLPSDRFSAERTGGSVSTLTIQRTQQEDSAVYLCASSSSGYTQYFGPGTRLTVL.